The clone carrying this T cell receptor (beta chain) was detected only once. The data were taken from a study of blood T cell repertoires in COVID-19. The wider study: The samples span acute and convalescent COVID-19 from the United States, Italy and Spain. T cells, B-cell-depleted T cells, or PBMCs provided the cDNA or gDNA that served as material.

Trimming took off 0 bases at V and 2 bases at J, with 11 bases between the two ends. CDR3 size: 16 residues. Germline V gives CDR1 MNHEY, CDR2 SVGEGT. Original analysis: Cell counts per sample came from amplifying reference gene primers. Sequenced by immunoSEQ multiplex PCR; TCRdb stores in-frame clones only, minus some. V and J calls and clone size follow that table, whereas D and trimming were derived from the DNA. The data hold fewer than 130,000 clones, with less than 80% observed a single time. The genes are TRBV6-2 or TRBV6-3 and TRBJ1-5; weak D call: TRBD1 (5 bases). The sequenced sample was peripheral blood. The clonotype originates from a man in his 70s with active or convalescent COVID-19. The CDR3 loop is CASSYSGRGGNQPQHF. CDR3 DNA sequence: TGTGCCAGCAGTTACTCGGGGCGCGGAGGCAATCAGCCCCAGCATTTT.